This T cell receptor (beta chain) was recovered during a study of T cell changes during pregnancy in multiple sclerosis. Measured with immunoSEQ multiplex PCR; TCRdb has only the in-frame clones, and not every one. Of some 39,000 clones listed, approximately 89% were seen once; the top ten hold 0.6% to 0.8%. The germline CDR1 and CDR2 sequences are MNHEY and SVGAGI. Trimming cost V 2 bases and J 7 bases, with 12 bases left between them. The CDR3 totals 13 residues. The source is a female donor in good health, enrolled as a control in a pregnancy study. The chain recombines TRBV6-5 with TRBJ2-7; D ambiguous. The sequenced sample was CD4+ T cells from peripheral blood mononuclear cells, obtained in the second trimester of pregnancy. The CDR3 region is CASSYRQAGEQYF. In DNA form, the CDR3 reads TGTGCCAGCAGTTACCGCCAAGCCGGGGAGCAGTACTTC.